The 20 T cell receptor beta chains below come from one sample, sequenced in a study of blood T cell repertoires in COVID-19. TCRdb keeps only in-frame clones here, not all; method: immunoSEQ multiplex PCR. Of about 320,000 clones in the sample, 70% to 90% were seen once. The source material was peripheral blood. Source of these receptors: a woman in her 30s with COVID-19, enrolled during active disease.

V gene TRBV28 combines with J gene TRBJ2-7, with a possible D match to TRBD1 (6 bases). The germline CDR1 and CDR2 sequences are MDHEN and SYDVKM. Trimming took off 4 bases at V and 2 bases at J, with 12 bases between the two ends. The length of the CDR3 is 14 residues. Written as DNA, the CDR3 is TGTGCCAGCAGTTCGCGGACAGAGGCCTACGAGCAGTACGTC. Its translation is CASSSRTEAYEQYV.

The gene calls are TRBV13 and TRBJ2-1, with TRBD2 matching over 10 bases. Germline V gene sequence: CDR1 PRHDT, CDR2 FYEKMQ (reference sequence). The CDR3 length is 13 residues. J lost 7 bases, V lost 10 bases, and 7 bases had no gene match. CDR3 sequence reads: CATQSGGANEQFF. CDR3 in DNA: TGTGCCACGCAAAGCGGGGGGGCGAATGAGCAGTTCTTC.

The sample holds one count of this clone. A junction boundary mismatches the germline segment, possibly from a read error. The same CDR3 also results from other DNA sequences found in this sample. This rearrangement joins TRBV3-1 (or the pseudogene TRBV3-2) to TRBJ1-1, with 8 bases fitting TRBD1. Germline V CDR1 and CDR2: LGHDT, YNNKEL (reference sequence). The CDR3 runs 14 residues. The chain's CDR3 is CASSQGQGNTEAFF. The CDR3 DNA sequence: TGTGCCAGCAGTCAAGGACAGGGGAACACTGAAGCTTTCTTT.

The chain combines TRBV28 with TRBJ1-5; 10 bases agree with TRBD1. The V gene's germline CDR1 is MDHEN and CDR2 SYDVKM. The ends lost 5 bases at V and 4 bases at J; junction bases unmatched: 2. This CDR3 is built from 14 residues. CDR3 protein: CASSGTGANQPQHF. The CDR3 region has the DNA TGTGCCAGCAGTGGGACAGGGGCGAATCAGCCCCAGCATTTT.

The chain links TRBV11-2 to TRBJ2-1; possible D gene TRBD2, 6 bases. Germline V lookup: CDR1 SGHAT, CDR2 FQNNGV. V lost 5 bases and J lost 6, with 17 bases in between. The CDR3 runs 15 residues. This CDR3 reads CASSPGDGLINEQFF. Written as DNA, the CDR3 is TGTGCCAGCAGCCCGGGGGACGGACTAATCAATGAGCAGTTCTTC.

The chain employs TRBV10-3 and TRBJ2-2; 9 bases fit TRBD1. The V gene end was trimmed by 6 bases and the J gene end by 4 bases; junction bases not matched to a gene: 6. Germline V gene data show CDR1 as ENHRY and CDR2 as SYGVKD. The CDR3 totals 15 residues. The CDR3 spells CAISPGQGTTGELFF. Written as DNA, the CDR3 is TGTGCCATCAGCCCGGGACAGGGTACCACCGGGGAGCTGTTTTTT.

The V gene is TRBV7-2, the J gene TRBJ2-2, with D possibly matching TRBD1 (5 bases). The CDR3 spans 15 residues. Trimming took off 7 bases at V and 0 bases at J, with 12 bases between the two ends. Germline CDR1 SGHTA, CDR2 FQGNSA. The CDR3 loop is CASKNGQSNTGELFF. The CDR3 DNA reads as TGTGCCAGCAAGAACGGACAATCGAACACCGGGGAGCTGTTTTTT.

This clone was picked up many times. This chain links TRBV2 with TRBJ2-3, with 7 positions matching TRBD1. The length of the CDR3 is 13 residues. The germline gives CDR1 SNHLY, CDR2 FYNNEI. After removal of 8 bases from V and 1 base from J, the junction contained 3 bases not matched to a gene. CDR3 sequence reads: CASGTVGTDTQYF. CDR3 coding DNA: TGTGCCAGCGGGACAGTGGGCACAGATACGCAGTATTTT.

This clone has a single count. The rearrangement links TRBV5-1 to TRBJ2-7; 9 bases line up with TRBD1. Trimming at V came to 3 bases and at J to 0 bases, leaving 16 bases not matched to a gene. CDR1 is SGHRS and CDR2 is YFSETQ in the germline V gene. The CDR3 length is 19 residues. Here the CDR3 reads CASSSTRQGVDRGSYEQYF. The CDR3 DNA is TGCGCCAGCAGCTCGACACGACAGGGGGTAGATAGAGGCTCCTACGAGCAGTACTTC.

The chain has TRBV2 and TRBJ1-4; TRBD1 agrees at 8 bases. V gave up 6 bases and J gave up 5 bases; unmatched junction bases: 8. From germline, CDR1 is SNHLY and CDR2 FYNNEI. CDR3 length: 15 residues. The CDR3 loop reads CASRRPGQENEKLFF. As DNA, the CDR3 is TGTGCCAGCAGGAGGCCGGGACAGGAGAATGAAAAACTGTTTTTT.

The chain is built from TRBV6-5 and TRBJ2-3; 10 bases line up with TRBD2. This CDR3 has 14 residues. Germline V gene sequence: CDR1 MNHEY, CDR2 SVGAGI. V gave up 6 bases and J gave up 4 bases; unmatched junction bases: 4. The CDR3 here is CASRERGGPDTQYF. DNA for the CDR3: TGTGCCAGCAGAGAGCGGGGGGGGCCAGATACGCAGTATTTT.

The V call is TRBV7-8, the J call TRBJ1-5, with 11 positions matching TRBD1. J lost 6 bases, V lost 4 bases, and 2 bases had no gene match. CDR1 and CDR2 from the germline V gene are SGHVS and FQNEAQ. The CDR3 is 14 amino acids. CDR3 residues: CASSSGTGGQPQHF. CDR3 nucleotides: TGTGCCAGCAGCTCCGGGACAGGGGGTCAGCCCCAGCATTTT.

The V call is TRBV28, the J call TRBJ2-6; perhaps TRBD1 as D (5 bases). V gave up 7 bases and J gave up 0 bases, with 16 bases separating them. CDR3 length: 17 residues. CDR1 and CDR2 from the germline V gene are MDHEN and SYDVKM. The CDR3 coding sequence is TGTGCCAGCATTCCAGGGTCTGGGGACTCTGGGGCCAACGTCCTGACTTTC. As protein: CASIPGSGDSGANVLTF.

The chain has TRBV10-2 and TRBJ2-6; the D is unclear. V was pared by 2 bases and J by 0 bases, with 11 bases between. This CDR3 spans 17 amino acids. The germline V gene encodes CDR1 WSHSY and CDR2 SAAADI. CDR3 nucleotides: TGCGCCAGCAGTGAGATCAGGCCGAGCTCTGGGGCCAACGTCCTGACTTTC. Protein: CASSEIRPSSGANVLTF.

This sequence joins TRBV6-1 and TRBJ2-7; D might be TRBD1 (5 bases). Trimming took off 3 bases at V and 3 bases at J, with 9 bases between the two ends. The CDR3 is 13 amino acids. Germline V gene lookup returns CDR1 MNHNS and CDR2 SASEGT. This CDR3 reads CASSEGHGYEQYV. The CDR3 DNA is TGTGCCAGCAGTGAGGGGCACGGCTACGAGCAGTACGTC.

V usage is TRBV11-3 and J usage is TRBJ2-1, with TRBD2 identical over 11 bases. Per the germline V gene, CDR1 is SGHNT and CDR2 is YENEEA. V lost 5 bases, J lost 15 bases, and 9 bases stayed unmatched. The CDR3 is 13 residues long. The CDR3 sequence: CASSRTSGGMRFF. CDR3 in DNA: TGTGCCAGCAGCAGAACTAGCGGGGGTATGCGGTTCTTC.

The chain joins TRBV6-2 or TRBV6-3 to TRBJ2-3; no reliable D call. The V end was cut by 5 bases, the J end by 0 bases, with 12 bases between. Germline V lookup: CDR1 MNHEY, CDR2 SVGEGT. The CDR3 totals 15 residues. The CDR3 is CASSLTVDSTDTQYF. For the CDR3, the DNA is TGTGCCAGCAGTCTTACAGTCGATAGCACAGATACGCAGTATTTT.

The chain links TRBV15 to TRBJ1-4, with TRBD1 matching 9 bases. The junction had 5 bases not matched to a gene; V was cut back by 7 bases and J by 8 bases. This CDR3 is built from 13 residues. Germline CDR1 reads LNHNV; CDR2 reads YYDKDF (reference sequence). Here the CDR3 DNA reads TGTGCCACCAAACGACAGGGGGACGAAAAACTGTTTTTT. As protein: CATKRQGDEKLFF.

The chain uses TRBV7-9 and TRBJ1-2; the D is unclear. The CDR3 length is 14 residues. Trimming removed 5 bases at V and 0 bases at J, with 10 bases between. From germline, CDR1 is SEHNR and CDR2 FQNEAQ (reference sequence). The CDR3 is CASSHHLANYGYTF. As DNA, the CDR3 is TGTGCCAGCAGCCACCACCTAGCTAACTATGGCTACACCTTC.

The chain carries TRBV5-1 and TRBJ2-4; 9 positions agree with TRBD2. The germline V gene has CDR1 SGHRS and CDR2 YFSETQ. The V and J ends lost 3 bases and 8 bases, in that order; junction bases with no gene match: 12. This CDR3 spans 16 amino acids. CDR3 in DNA: TGCGCCAGCAGCTCTAGTGGCGGGGGGGCCGTGGACATTCAGTACTTC. Protein product: CASSSSGGGAVDIQYF.